This is a list of T cell receptor beta chains from one sample in a study of CD8 T cells in Susac syndrome. Via MiXCR, TCRdb re-called the immunoSEQ multiplex PCR reads, giving one row per CDR3 protein. The sample contains some 190,000 distinct CDR3 sequences, about 94% of which appear only once. The specimen sequenced was CD4+ T cells from PBMCs. The receptors were sampled from a human donor with Susac syndrome. Both conserved end residues are part of each CDR3. The D gene is left open where the match is weak. Clone sizes are given selectively: once, few, many, or a class where the clone is expanded.

J gene | V gene | D gene | clone size | CDR3 length | CDR3 DNA | CDR3 protein
TRBJ2-2 | TRBV6-5 | NA | NA | 15 | TGTGCCAGCAGTTACTCGAACCTCGGCACCGGGGAGCTGTTTTTT | CASSYSNLGTGELFF
TRBJ2-6 | TRBV19 | NA | NA | 17 | TGTGCCAGTAGTATAGGTGTGCAAAGCTCTGGGGCCAACGTCCTGACTTTC | CASSIGVQSSGANVLTF
TRBJ1-2 | TRBV4-3 | NA | NA | 16 | TGCGCCAGCAGCCAAGCGGGGGTAGGCGGCAACTATGGCTACACCTTC | CASSQAGVGGNYGYTF
TRBJ2-7 | TRBV20-1 | NA | NA | 11 | TGCAGTGCTAGCAGCTCCTACGAGCAGTACTTC | CSASSSYEQYF
TRBJ2-7 | TRBV7-3 | TRBD1 | NA | 15 | TGTGCCAGCAGCCCCAGCCCGGGACAGGCCTACGAGCAGTACTTC | CASSPSPGQAYEQYF
TRBJ1-2 | TRBV12-3/TRBV12-4 | NA | once | 13 | TGTGCCAGCAGCCCGCAAGGACATTATGGCTACACCTTC | CASSPQGHYGYTF
TRBJ2-7 | TRBV27 | NA | NA | 14 | TGTGCCAGCAGTCCCGGACCCGTGGGCTACGAGCAGTACTTC | CASSPGPVGYEQYF
TRBJ2-5 | TRBV5-8 | NA | NA | 15 | TGTGCCAGCAGCTTGCAGGGGGGAAGAGGAGAGACCCAGTACTTC | CASSLQGGRGETQYF
TRBJ2-5 | TRBV6-2/TRBV6-3 | TRBD2 | NA | 18 | TGTGCCAGCAGTCATACCACGGGACTAGCGGGGTTTCGGGAGACCCAGTACTTC | CASSHTTGLAGFRETQYF
TRBJ2-3 | TRBV10-3 | NA | NA | 14 | TGTGCCATCAGTTCAACGGGGGATACAGATACGCAGTATTTT | CAISSTGDTDTQYF
TRBJ1-2 | TRBV5-6 | NA | NA | 13 | TGTGCCAGCAGCGTGACAGAGAACTATGGCTACACCTTC | CASSVTENYGYTF
TRBJ1-2 | TRBV12-5 | NA | NA | 12 | TGTGCTAGTGGTCGCCTGGGTTATGGCTACACCTTC | CASGRLGYGYTF
TRBJ1-1 | TRBV27 | TRBD1 | once | 17 | TGTGCCAGCAGTTTAGGGGGACAGGGCGGACCCAAGGCTGAAGCTTTCTTT | CASSLGGQGGPKAEAFF
TRBJ1-6 | TRBV5-1 | NA | once | 14 | TGCGCCAGCAGCCTACAGGGAAGGGATTCACCCCTCCACTTT | CASSLQGRDSPLHF
TRBJ2-5 | TRBV10-2 | TRBD2 | NA | 14 | TGCGCCAGCGGCGGCCGGGGGGACCAAGAGACCCAGTACTTC | CASGGRGDQETQYF
TRBJ1-2 | TRBV6-1 | NA | NA | 12 | TGTGCCAGCAGTCGGGGAGTGGATGGCTACACCTTC | CASSRGVDGYTF
TRBJ2-2 | TRBV5-6 | NA | NA | 15 | TGTGCCAGCAGCTGGACCAAGACGAACACCGGGGAGCTGTTTTTT | CASSWTKTNTGELFF
TRBJ2-5 | TRBV24-1 | NA | NA | 14 | TGTGCCACCAGTGATTTACCGGAGGCAGAGACCCAGTACTTC | CATSDLPEAETQYF
TRBJ2-7 | TRBV12-3/TRBV12-4 | NA | NA | 12 | TGTGCCAGCAGTTTACGTAGGGAGGAGCAGTACTTC | CASSLRREEQYF
TRBJ2-2 | TRBV3-1 | NA | NA | 17 | TGTGCCAGCAGCCTCCCGACGGACTCCAGGGACACCGGGGAGCTGTTTTTT | CASSLPTDSRDTGELFF
TRBJ2-7 | TRBV4-3 | NA | NA | 16 | TGCGCCAGCAGCCAAGATGGAGGCAGCGGAGCCTACGAGCAGTACTTC | CASSQDGGSGAYEQYF
TRBJ1-3 | TRBV7-8 | NA | NA | 17 | TGTGCCAGCAGCCCCGTGGGCCATCTCAGCTCTGGAAACACCATATATTTT | CASSPVGHLSSGNTIYF
TRBJ1-5 | TRBV19 | NA | NA | 12 | TGTGCCACCTCAGTCCATGGCCAGCCCCAGCATTTT | CATSVHGQPQHF
TRBJ1-4 | TRBV15 | NA | NA | 15 | TGTGCCACCAGCAGAGATGGCGGGGTAAATGAAAAACTGTTTTTT | CATSRDGGVNEKLFF
TRBJ2-5 | TRBV6-2/TRBV6-3 | TRBD2 | NA | 12 | TGTGCCAGCGGGAGGGGATGGGAGACCCAGTACTTC | CASGRGWETQYF
TRBJ2-2 | TRBV4-3 | NA | NA | 17 | TGCGCCAGCAGCCAAGATATGTGGGGGGCGGACACCGGGGAGCTGTTTTTT | CASSQDMWGADTGELFF
TRBJ1-4 | TRBV12-3/TRBV12-4 | NA | NA | 11 | TGTGCCAGCAGGATTCTTGAAAAACTGTTTTTT | CASRILEKLFF
TRBJ1-5 | TRBV6-5 | NA | few | 13 | TGTGCCAGCAGTCGCGAAAGCAATCAGCCCCAGCATTTT | CASSRESNQPQHF